A single sample gave rise to the 29 T cell receptor beta chains below, sequenced in a study of technical replicates of blood from a handful of donors (dated by TCRdb to the late 2010s). The method behind the library was the immunoSEQ multiplex PCR assay. Held by TCRdb, this immuneACCESS table contains in-frame sequences only and omits some clones. Under half of the omission traces to an unresolved V gene where checked; the cause of the rest is unknown. Across this sample there are tens of thousands of clones, with approximately 86% seen only once. Jointly, the top ten make up 5.6% of the sample. Source material: PBMCs. These receptors were obtained from a human donor in good health. Some clones in this sample may be carry-over from other donors' samples.

This chain joins TRBV15 and TRBJ2-1; 12 bases align to TRBD2. Per the germline V gene, CDR1 is LNHNV and CDR2 is YYDKDF (reference sequence). V gave up 0 bases and J gave up 0 bases; unmatched junction bases: 6. This CDR3 region has 19 residues. This chain's CDR3 is CATSRDRGLAGSSYNEQFF. CDR3 bases: TGTGCCACCAGCAGAGATAGGGGACTAGCGGGTAGCTCCTACAATGAGCAGTTCTTC.

The chain carries TRBV2 and TRBJ1-1; tentatively, D is TRBD1 (6 bases). Germline CDR1 reads SNHLY; CDR2 reads FYNNEI. This CDR3 comprises 13 residues. V shed 4 bases and J shed 4 bases, with 10 bases lying between them. The CDR3 protein is CASSARGGTEAFF. The CDR3, as DNA: TGTGCCAGCAGTGCTAGGGGGGGCACTGAAGCTTTCTTT.

This sequence joins TRBV7-2 and TRBJ2-7; possible D gene TRBD1, 5 bases. The CDR3 is 15 amino acids. Trimming left V 4 bases short and J 5 bases short, with 18 bases between. Germline loops: CDR1 SGHTA, CDR2 FQGNSA. The CDR3 loop is CASSSRVTVAHEQYF. The CDR3 DNA is TGTGCCAGCAGCTCCCGAGTGACAGTTGCCCACGAGCAGTACTTC.

This rearrangement joins TRBV11-2 to TRBJ1-3; D call uncertain. The length of the CDR3 is 15 residues. V lost 5 bases and J 2 bases, leaving 13 bases between the germline ends. Germline values: CDR1 SGHAT, CDR2 FQNNGV. CDR3 amino acids: CASSPTGGTGNTIYF. CDR3 sequence (DNA): TGTGCCAGCAGCCCGACGGGAGGGACTGGAAACACCATATATTTT. Supplemented by reference TRBV11-2 and TRBJ1-3, the full variable domain reads EAGVAQSPRYKIIEKRQSVAFWCNPISGHATLYWYQQILGQGPKLLIQFQNNGVVDDSQLPKDRFSAERLKGVDSTLKIQPAKLEDSAVYLCASSPTGGTGNTIYFGEGSWLTVV.

The V gene is TRBV13, the J gene TRBJ2-5; no clear D gene. With 5 bases removed from V and 5 bases from J, the gap between germline ends came to 15 bases. The germline gives CDR1 PRHDT, CDR2 FYEKMQ (reference sequence). The length of the CDR3 is 14 residues. CDR3 sequence reads: CASSPIGRMETQYF. In DNA form, the CDR3 reads TGTGCCAGCAGCCCAATTGGGCGTATGGAGACCCAGTACTTC.

The chain uses TRBV7-2 and TRBJ1-6; TRBD1 aligns across 7 bases. V lost 6 bases and J lost 9; bases outside the gene matches: 8. Germline V CDR1 and CDR2: SGHTA, FQGNSA. The CDR3 loop spans 14 amino acids. Here the CDR3 DNA reads TGTGCCAGCAGACCAGTAGGGGGCGTTTCACCCCTCCACTTT. Translating gives CASRPVGGVSPLHF. Full variable domain (remainder filled in from reference TRBV7-2 and TRBJ1-6): GAGVSQSPSNKVTEKGKDVELRCDPISGHTALYWYRQSLGQGLEFLIYFQGNSAPDKSGLPSDRFSAERTGGSVSTLTIQRTQQEDSAVYLCASRPVGGVSPLHFGNGTRLTVT.

This chain joins TRBV4-3 and TRBJ1-2, with D possibly TRBD1 on 6 matching bases. The length of the CDR3 is 15 residues. CDR1 and CDR2 (germline): LGHNA, YSLEER. Trimming shortened V by 0 bases and J by 4 bases, and 12 bases separated the two germline ends. CDR3 sequence reads: CASSQDTQDSYGYTF. The CDR3 DNA sequence: TGCGCCAGCAGCCAAGATACCCAGGACAGCTATGGCTACACCTTC.

This clone was seen a few times. The chain couples TRBV25-1 to TRBJ1-4; D may be TRBD1 (6 bases). CDR3 length: 13 residues. V gave up 7 bases and J gave up 4 bases, with 10 bases separating them. CDR1 and CDR2 (germline): MGHDK, SYGVNS. The CDR3 loop reads CASKDSFNEKLFF. The DNA of the CDR3 is TGTGCCAGCAAGGACAGCTTTAATGAAAAACTGTTTTTT.

This chain links TRBV6-6 with TRBJ2-7; D might be TRBD2 (5 bases). The CDR3 is made up of 13 amino acids. CDR1 is MNHNY, CDR2 SVGAGI, per germline (reference sequence). Trimming pared 7 bases from V and 3 bases from J, leaving 13 bases between. CDR3 DNA: TGTGCCAGCACCCAACGGGGAGACTACGAGCAGTACTTC. This translates into CASTQRGDYEQYF.

The chain has TRBV7-6 and TRBJ2-3, with D tentatively TRBD2 (6 bases). The CDR3 runs to 14 residues. The germline CDR1 and CDR2 sequences are SGHVS and FNYEAQ. V shed 5 bases and J shed 1 base, with 10 bases lying between them. CDR3 DNA: TGTGCCAGCAGCGCCGGGACTGGCACAGATACGCAGTATTTT. Its translation is CASSAGTGTDTQYF.

J is TRBJ1-6 and V is TRBV9; no clear D gene. The germline CDR1 and CDR2 sequences are SGDLS and YYNGEE. The V gene lost 2 bases and the J gene lost 4 bases, with 7 bases spanning the gap. CDR3 length equals 14 residues. The CDR3 loop reads CASSVTGYNSPLHF. In DNA, the CDR3 is TGTGCCAGCAGCGTGACGGGGTATAATTCACCCCTCCACTTT.

The chain is built from TRBV5-1 and TRBJ1-2; 11 bases align to TRBD1. Germline V gives CDR1 SGHRS, CDR2 YFSETQ. Trimming removed 7 bases from V and 2 bases from J; junction bases left unmatched: 4. This CDR3 contains 14 residues. For the CDR3, the DNA is TGCGCCAGCCGGAGGACAGGGGGCAACTATGGCTACACCTTC. Protein sequence: CASRRTGGNYGYTF.

The chain has TRBV19 and TRBJ1-1; 7 bases align to TRBD1. The ends lost 4 bases at V and 2 bases at J; junction bases unmatched: 7. The CDR3 contains 15 residues. The V gene's germline CDR1 is LNHDA and CDR2 SQIVND (reference sequence). The CDR3 nucleotides read TGTGCCAGTAGTAAGTCTTGGGACAGTAACACTGAAGCTTTCTTT. Amino acid sequence: CASSKSWDSNTEAFF.

By its share, this clone is medium-sized. DNA for the CDR3: TGTGCCAGCAGCAAAGGCGCCAACTATGGCTACACCTTC. Amino acids: CASSKGANYGYTF. The genes are TRBV21-1 and TRBJ1-2. TRBV21-1 is reported as a pseudogene. The CDR3 runs 13 residues.

V usage is TRBV19 and J usage is TRBJ1-4; TRBD1 matches at 7 bases. V shed 3 bases, J shed 3 bases, and the junction held 4 bases outside the gene matches. Germline V CDR1 and CDR2: LNHDA, SQIVND (reference sequence). The CDR3 runs to 15 residues. The CDR3: CASSMRDRANEKLFF. Here the CDR3 DNA reads TGTGCCAGTAGTATGCGGGACAGAGCTAATGAAAAACTGTTTTTT.

This chain uses TRBV29-1 with TRBJ2-1; 11 bases line up with TRBD1. CDR3 length: 12 residues. Germline loops: CDR1 SQVTM, CDR2 ANQGSEA. V was clipped by 7 bases and J by 8 bases; unmatched bases: 4. CDR3 nucleotide sequence: TGCAGCGCCGGGACAGGGGGGGATGAGCAGTTCTTC. Translating gives CSAGTGGDEQFF.

This clone has a handful of counts. This chain connects TRBV6-5 to TRBJ1-1; the D is unclear. CDR3 size: 15 residues. Germline-derived CDR1 and CDR2 are MNHEY and SVGAGI. Trimming shortened V by 5 bases and J by 0 bases, and 13 bases separated the two germline ends. DNA of the CDR3: TGTGCCAGCAGTGTGCGACTAGGGATGAACACTGAAGCTTTCTTT. This gives the protein CASSVRLGMNTEAFF.

The chain links TRBV2 to TRBJ1-1; D is unclear. Germline V CDR1 and CDR2: SNHLY, FYNNEI. V shed 10 bases and J shed 5 bases, with 11 bases lying between them. There are 11 residues in the CDR3. CDR3 nucleotides: TGTGCCACGGGTGTTTGGACTGAAGCTTTCTTT. Translated, it gives CATGVWTEAFF.

This chain connects TRBV6-6 to TRBJ1-3; 10 positions agree with TRBD1. CDR3 length equals 15 residues. J gave up 4 bases and V 5 bases, and 5 bases lay outside the gene matches. The germline V gene has CDR1 MNHNY and CDR2 SVGAGI (reference sequence). As DNA, the CDR3 is TGTGCCAGCAGTCTGGGACAGGGGCTCGGAAACACCATATATTTT. Its translation is CASSLGQGLGNTIYF.

The J gene is TRBJ1-2, the V gene TRBV5-1; maybe TRBD1 (6 bases). This CDR3 has 15 amino acids. V dropped 0 bases and J dropped 5 bases, with 14 bases sitting between them. Germline lookup yields CDR1 SGHRS and CDR2 YFSETQ. CDR3 sequence: CASSLEAGETYGYTF. In DNA, the CDR3 is TGCGCCAGCAGCTTGGAGGCAGGGGAAACTTATGGCTACACCTTC.

The chain carries TRBV11-2 and TRBJ2-7; TRBD2 might be the D (6 bases). The CDR3 has 12 amino acids. The V gene lost 5 bases and the J gene lost 6 bases, with 11 bases spanning the gap. Looked up from germline, CDR1 is SGHAT and CDR2 is FQNNGV. The CDR3 sequence: CASSQRGGEQYF. The CDR3 bases are TGTGCCAGCAGCCAGAGGGGAGGCGAGCAGTACTTC.

This rearrangement joins TRBV9 to TRBJ2-2, with 9 bases lining up with TRBD1. CDR1 and CDR2 (germline): SGDLS, YYNGEE. Trimming took 4 bases from V and 6 from J; bases not matched to a gene: 7. There are 15 residues in the CDR3. CDR3 nucleotides: TGTGCCAGCAGCACCGGGACAGGGAAGGCCGGGGAGCTGTTTTTT. Protein product: CASSTGTGKAGELFF.

The V call is TRBV19, the J call TRBJ1-2, with a possible D match to TRBD1 (5 bases). Germline V CDR1 and CDR2: LNHDA, SQIVND (reference sequence). Trimming stripped 4 bases from V and 4 bases from J, with 10 bases between. The length of the CDR3 is 13 residues. The CDR3 loop reads CASSREGSYGYTF. The CDR3 region has the DNA TGTGCCAGTAGTAGGGAGGGGTCCTATGGCTACACCTTC.

The chain employs TRBV29-1 and TRBJ1-3; no reliable D call. Trimming stripped 4 bases from V and 2 bases from J, with 3 bases between. The CDR3 sequence is 11 residues long. From germline, CDR1 is SQVTM and CDR2 ANQGSEA. CDR3 nucleotides: TGCAGCGTTGTCGCTGGAAACACCATATATTTT. Protein: CSVVAGNTIYF.

This clone was seen a single time. The J gene is TRBJ2-3, the V gene TRBV19; a weak D match, TRBD2 (6 bases). The CDR3 has 13 amino acids. CDR1 LNHDA and CDR2 SQIVND come from the germline V gene (reference sequence). V was cut by 1 base and J by 4 bases, with 6 bases left in between. The CDR3 bases are TGTGCCAGTAGTATAGGACTAGCAGATACGCAGTATTTT. It codes for CASSIGLADTQYF.

V is TRBV19 and J is TRBJ2-6, with 9 positions matching TRBD1. Germline assignment: CDR1 LNHDA and CDR2 SQIVND (reference sequence). V was pared by 7 bases and J by 4 bases, with 14 bases of the junction left unmatched. The CDR3 totals 18 residues. The DNA of the CDR3 is TGTGCCAGTAACTCCAAGACAGGGGGTAGCTCCGGGGCCAACGTCCTGACTTTC. Its translation is CASNSKTGGSSGANVLTF.

J is TRBJ2-7 and V is TRBV4-1; 11 bases fit TRBD1. Germline CDR1 and CDR2: MGHRA and YSYEKL. V trimming: 1 base; J trimming: 7 bases; junction bases outside the gene matches: 12. The CDR3 loop spans 17 amino acids. DNA for the CDR3: TGCGCCAGCAGCCAAGGAGGGGGCGGGACAGGGGGGTCGGAGCAGTACTTC. It encodes CASSQGGGGTGGSEQYF.

This clone qualifies as medium-sized. This chain connects TRBV19 to TRBJ1-6, with unresolved D. The CDR3 is 18 amino acids. V was pared by 1 base and J by 9 bases, with 22 bases between. The germline V gene has CDR1 LNHDA and CDR2 SQIVND (reference sequence). The CDR3 DNA reads TGTGCCAGTAGTATAGTACATCAAATGCGGGCGCAAGGTTCACCCCTCCACTTT. This translates into CASSIVHQMRAQGSPLHF. The full variable domain, in which reference TRBV19 and TRBJ1-6 provide the parts outside the CDR3, is DGGITQSPKYLFRKEGQNVTLSCEQNLNHDAMYWYRQDPGQGLRLIYYSQIVNDFQKGDIAEGYSVSREKKESFPLTVTSAQKNPTAFYLCASSIVHQMRAQGSPLHFGNGTRLTVT.

V and J are TRBV7-2 and TRBJ2-7; TRBD2 agrees at 7 bases. CDR1 and CDR2 from the germline V gene are SGHTA and FQGNSA. V dropped 2 bases and J dropped 9; count of bases not matched to a gene: 7. The length of the CDR3 is 13 residues. CDR3 DNA: TGTGCCAGCAGCTTAACGTCGGGGGGAGGGCAGTACTTC. Translated, it gives CASSLTSGGGQYF.